This passage covers 10 T cell receptor beta chains from one sample sequenced in a study of blood T cell repertoires in COVID-19. Produced via immunoSEQ multiplex PCR; TCRdb's table is partial and in-frame only. The sample consists of some 170,000 clones, approximately 86% of them appearing once. The sample comprised peripheral blood. The receptors here all came from a woman aged 55 to 70 who had recovered from COVID-19.

This clone was recorded once. This sequence joins TRBV28 and TRBJ1-6; D is perhaps TRBD1 (5 bases). The CDR3 consists of 16 residues. Trimming shortened V by 3 bases and J by 0 bases, and 9 bases separated the two germline ends. CDR1 is MDHEN and CDR2 is SYDVKM in the germline V gene. The CDR3 here is CASSFSGGSYNSPLHF. The DNA of the CDR3 is TGTGCCAGCAGTTTCTCGGGGGGCTCCTATAATTCACCCCTCCACTTT.

This chain links TRBV18 with TRBJ2-1; D perhaps matches TRBD2 (5 bases). CDR3 length equals 17 residues. V lost 1 base to trimming and J lost 6 bases, with 19 bases between them. Germline V gives CDR1 KGHSH, CDR2 LQKENI. The DNA of the CDR3 is TGTGCCAGCTCACCACGGATTTCGGTGCTAGCTGGCAATGAGCAGTTCTTC. This encodes CASSPRISVLAGNEQFF. The full variable domain, rest sourced from reference TRBV18 and TRBJ2-1, is NAGVMQNPRHLVRRRGQEARLRCSPMKGHSHVYWYRQLPEEGLKFMVYLQKENIIDESGMPKERFSAEFPKEGPSILRIQQVVRGDSAAYFCASSPRISVLAGNEQFFGPGTRLTVL.

The CDR3 DNA reads TGTGCCAGCAGTGGCCAGGGAACGTATGGCTACACCTTC. Protein: CASSGQGTYGYTF. V usage is TRBV25-1 and J usage is TRBJ1-2, with D tentatively TRBD1 (5 bases). In germline, CDR1 is MGHDK, CDR2 SYGVNS. V lost 4 bases and J 5 bases, leaving 11 bases between the germline ends. The CDR3 loop spans 13 amino acids.

This rearrangement joins TRBV7-6 to TRBJ2-5; TRBD1 matches at 11 bases. J was trimmed by 1 base and V by 4 bases; bases with no gene match: 5. This CDR3 is 16 amino acids long. Per the germline V gene, CDR1 is SGHVS and CDR2 is FNYEAQ. In nucleotides, the CDR3 is TGTGCCAGCAGCTGGACCGGGACAGGGGGCCAAGAGACCCAGTACTTC. This encodes CASSWTGTGGQETQYF.

The chain joins TRBV2 to TRBJ1-1; TRBD1 is a possible D gene (5 bases). Between the trimmed V and J ends, which lost 2 bases and 3 bases, there was a span of 10 bases. The CDR3 runs 14 residues. The V gene's germline CDR1 is SNHLY and CDR2 FYNNEI. This CDR3 is CASSEWQGDTEAFF. In DNA form, the CDR3 reads TGTGCCAGCAGTGAATGGCAGGGTGACACTGAAGCTTTCTTT. The variable domain in full, completed from reference TRBV2 and TRBJ1-1, reads EPEVTQTPSHQVTQMGQEVILRCVPISNHLYFYWYRQILGQKVEFLVSFYNNEISEKSEIFDDQFSVERPDGSNFTLKIRSTKLEDSAMYFCASSEWQGDTEAFFGQGTRLTVV.

The chain is built from TRBV19 and TRBJ2-4, with TRBD1 matching over 10 bases. The V gene's germline CDR1 is LNHDA and CDR2 SQIVND (reference sequence). V lost 6 bases to trimming and J lost 1 base; unmatched junction nucleotides: 6. The CDR3 is made up of 16 amino acids. CDR3 DNA: TGTGCCAGTAGCCTTTTGGGACAGGGGGCCAAAAACATTCAGTACTTC. Its translation is CASSLLGQGAKNIQYF.

The V and J genes are TRBV6-4 and TRBJ1-6, with D maybe TRBD1 (5 bases). CDR3 length: 15 amino acids. CDR1 and CDR2 from the germline V gene are MRHNA and SNTAGT. Trimming shortened V by 5 bases and J by 4 bases, and 12 bases separated the two germline ends. The CDR3 protein is CASSSSGNYNSPLHF. CDR3 sequence (DNA): TGTGCCAGCAGTTCCTCAGGGAATTATAATTCACCCCTCCACTTT.

This clone was seen only once. This rearrangement joins TRBV2 to TRBJ2-7; D might be TRBD2 (5 bases). The ends were cut back, 8 bases at V and 6 bases at J, with 20 bases in the middle. The CDR3 loop spans 14 amino acids. The germline V gene has CDR1 SNHLY and CDR2 FYNNEI. CDR3: CASGPPASRSEQYF. The CDR3, as DNA: TGTGCCAGCGGACCCCCGGCTAGCAGGTCCGAGCAGTACTTC.

The gene calls are TRBV2 and TRBJ1-2, with TRBD1 matching over 7 bases. The germline V gene has CDR1 SNHLY and CDR2 FYNNEI. This CDR3 spans 13 amino acids. V trimming: 4 bases; J trimming: 5 bases; junction bases outside the gene matches: 4. CDR3 sequence: CASSAAGGYGYTF. CDR3 in DNA: TGTGCCAGCAGTGCGGCAGGGGGTTATGGCTACACCTTC.

The DNA for the CDR3 is TGTGCCAGTAGCCCGACAGCGCAAGAGACCCAGTACTTC. This translates into CASSPTAQETQYF. The V and J genes are TRBV19 and TRBJ2-5, with a possible D match to TRBD1 (5 bases). Trimming left V 6 bases short and J 2 bases short, with 10 bases between. The germline V gene has CDR1 LNHDA and CDR2 SQIVND (reference sequence). This CDR3 has 13 amino acids. The variable domain in full, completed from reference TRBV19 and TRBJ2-5, reads DGGITQSPKYLFRKEGQNVTLSCEQNLNHDAMYWYRQDPGQGLRLIYYSQIVNDFQKGDIAEGYSVSREKKESFPLTVTSAQKNPTAFYLCASSPTAQETQYFGPGTRLLVL.